These 19 T cell receptor beta chains originate from one sample sequenced in a study of cytomegalovirus exposure and HLA in healthy donors. 60 Vbeta and 13 Jbeta primers were used in PCR. The data were produced by immunoSEQ multiplex PCR, yet TCRdb's version contains in-frame clones alone and is incomplete. The data contain about 98,000 clones, about four fifths of them singletons. Sequences were obtained from PBMCs. These TCRs come from a female donor in good health and CMV-seropositive.

The chain uses TRBV5-1 and TRBJ2-5; D possibly corresponds to TRBD2 (5 bases). Between the trimmed V and J ends, which lost 4 bases and 5 bases, there was a span of 18 bases. CDR1 and CDR2 (germline): SGHRS, YFSETQ. The length of the CDR3 is 15 residues. The DNA of the CDR3 is TGCGCCAGCAGCCCCAGTAGTTCCGGGAAGGAGACCCAGTACTTC. Translation: CASSPSSSGKETQYF.

V and J are TRBV11-1 and TRBJ2-7, with a possible D match to TRBD1 (5 bases). This CDR3 has 13 amino acids. V was cut by 5 bases and J by 2 bases, with 10 bases left in between. The germline V gene has CDR1 SGHAT and CDR2 FQDESV (reference sequence). CDR3 sequence (DNA): TGTGCCAGCAGCCGACAGTCCCCCTACGAGCAGTACTTC. Translating it yields CASSRQSPYEQYF.

V gene TRBV5-4 combines with J gene TRBJ1-1; the D is unclear. The ends were cut back, 0 bases at V and 1 base at J, with 7 bases in the middle. This CDR3 is 14 amino acids long. From germline, CDR1 is SGHNT and CDR2 YYREEE (reference sequence). CDR3 sequence: CASSLDSWNTEAFF. In DNA form, the CDR3 reads TGTGCCAGCAGCTTGGACAGTTGGAACACTGAAGCTTTCTTT.

This chain's CDR3 is CASSHVGGGYTF. CDR3 nucleotide sequence: TGCGCCAGCAGCCATGTTGGCGGTGGCTACACCTTC. The chain links TRBV4-1 to TRBJ1-2; D gene ambiguous. This CDR3 has 12 amino acids. CDR1 MGHRA and CDR2 YSYEKL come from the germline V gene. The V gene lost 3 bases and the J gene lost 7 bases, with 9 bases spanning the gap.

J is TRBJ1-4 and V is TRBV5-1; a weak D match, TRBD1 (5 bases). This CDR3 is 15 amino acids long. Germline CDR1 is SGHRS and CDR2 is YFSETQ. Deletions cut 0 bases from V and 5 bases from J, with 11 bases between. CDR3: CASSLEGVMNEKLFF. The CDR3 DNA reads as TGCGCCAGCAGCTTGGAAGGGGTGATGAATGAAAAACTGTTTTTT.

This chain uses TRBV20-1 with TRBJ2-1; no definite D call. Germline loops: CDR1 DFQATT, CDR2 SNEGSKA (reference sequence). The length of the CDR3 is 11 residues. Between the trimmed V and J ends, which lost 0 bases and 6 bases, there was a span of 3 bases. CDR3 sequence (DNA): TGCAGTGCTAGAGATCTCAATGAGCAGTTCTTC. Amino acid sequence: CSARDLNEQFF.

The chain has TRBV5-1 and TRBJ2-2; possibly TRBD1 for D (6 bases). The germline CDR1 and CDR2 sequences are SGHRS and YFSETQ. The V end was cut by 3 bases, the J end by 2 bases, with 11 bases between. This CDR3 is built from 15 residues. CDR3 DNA sequence: TGCGCCAGCAGCTCGTCGGGACATAACACCGGGGAGCTGTTTTTT. Amino acids: CASSSSGHNTGELFF.

The chain is built from TRBV18 and TRBJ2-7, with 7 bases that match TRBD2. CDR3 length equals 17 residues. Germline-derived CDR1 and CDR2 are KGHSH and LQKENI. V lost 4 bases and J lost 0; bases outside the gene matches: 12. In nucleotides, the CDR3 is TGTGCCAGCTCACTCATACCCCCGCGGGGGACCTCCTACGAGCAGTACTTC. It encodes CASSLIPPRGTSYEQYF.

This chain links TRBV28 with TRBJ2-7; TRBD1 matches 9 bases. V lost 7 bases to trimming and J lost 5 bases; unmatched junction nucleotides: 9. Germline V CDR1 and CDR2: MDHEN, SYDVKM. The CDR3 spans 14 residues. CDR3 coding DNA: TGTGCCAGCACCACATGGGACAGGGTCCACGAGCAGTACTTC. Its translation: CASTTWDRVHEQYF.

The rearrangement joins TRBV30 to TRBJ2-7, with D possibly matching TRBD1 (5 bases). V gave up 5 bases and J gave up 7 bases, with 18 bases separating them. Germline V gene data show CDR1 as GTSNPN and CDR2 as SVGIG (reference sequence). The CDR3 is made up of 13 amino acids. The CDR3 DNA reads as TGTGCCTGGGCGTTCGGACATCCCGGAGAGCAGTACTTC. This translates into CAWAFGHPGEQYF.

The CDR3 sequence is CASRPMGGIYGYTF. The CDR3 DNA is TGTGCCAGCAGACCTATGGGGGGGATCTATGGCTACACCTTC. The chain has TRBV7-8 and TRBJ1-2, with D perhaps matching TRBD1 (5 bases). From germline, CDR1 is SGHVS and CDR2 FQNEAQ. This CDR3 region has 14 residues. Trimming took 6 bases from V and 4 from J, leaving 15 bases between them.

V usage is TRBV7-8 and J usage is TRBJ1-1, with a possible D match to TRBD1 (5 bases). The V end lost 2 bases, the J end lost 1 base, and 14 bases lay between the germline ends. The CDR3 sequence is 16 residues long. CDR1 is SGHVS, CDR2 FQNEAQ, per germline. CDR3 loop: CASSLHQGWGNTEAFF. CDR3 DNA: TGTGCCAGCAGCTTACATCAGGGTTGGGGGAACACTGAAGCTTTCTTT.

In DNA form, the CDR3 reads TGTGCCAGTAGTACCGATCAAGACAGGGGGCTTTACTATGGCTACACCTTC. Translated, it gives CASSTDQDRGLYYGYTF. The V call is TRBV19, the J call TRBJ1-2; 10 bases are shared with TRBD1. There are 17 residues in the CDR3. Germline values: CDR1 LNHDA, CDR2 SQIVND (reference sequence). V shed 4 bases and J 3 bases; nucleotides not matched to a gene: 11.

The table lists this clone with a few counts. The chain recombines TRBV19 with TRBJ1-1; 9 bases agree with TRBD1. Germline V gene sequence: CDR1 LNHDA, CDR2 SQIVND (reference sequence). The ends lost 3 bases at V and 0 bases at J; junction bases unmatched: 8. CDR3 length: 17 amino acids. CDR3 bases: TGTGCCAGTAGTATTGGTACAGGGGGCATCATGAACACTGAAGCTTTCTTT. Translating it yields CASSIGTGGIMNTEAFF.

The chain has TRBV28 and TRBJ2-7; 10 bases map to TRBD2. J gave up 4 bases and V 5 bases, and 11 bases lay outside the gene matches. Germline lookup yields CDR1 MDHEN and CDR2 SYDVKM. This CDR3 has 16 amino acids. Written as DNA, the CDR3 is TGTGCCAGCAGTCTTGGCCTAGCGGGAGCGGGGTACGAGCAGTACTTC. Protein: CASSLGLAGAGYEQYF.

The chain combines TRBV5-1 with TRBJ1-1; TRBD1 is a possible D gene (5 bases). CDR3 length: 14 amino acids. From germline, CDR1 is SGHRS and CDR2 YFSETQ. Trimming took off 0 bases at V and 4 bases at J, with 10 bases between the two ends. The CDR3 region has the DNA TGCGCCAGCAGCTTGGCAGGGATGGTCACTGAAGCTTTCTTT. Protein: CASSLAGMVTEAFF.

This chain links TRBV7-2 with TRBJ2-7; TRBD2 agrees at 8 bases. After removal of 3 bases from V and 4 bases from J, the junction contained 5 bases not matched to a gene. The CDR3 covers 14 residues. Germline V lookup: CDR1 SGHTA, CDR2 FQGNSA. CDR3 residues: CASSLLAGSYEQYF. The DNA for the CDR3 is TGTGCCAGCAGCTTGCTAGCGGGCTCTTACGAGCAGTACTTC.

The chain joins TRBV7-9 to TRBJ2-1; TRBD1 matches 10 bases. This CDR3 has 15 residues. Germline V gives CDR1 SEHNR, CDR2 FQNEAQ (reference sequence). The ends lost 4 bases at V and 6 bases at J; junction bases unmatched: 6. The CDR3 DNA follows: TGTGCCAGCAGCTACCGGGACAGGGGAACCAATGAGCAGTTCTTC. It encodes CASSYRDRGTNEQFF. Based on the CDR3 plus reference TRBV7-9 and TRBJ2-1, the full variable domain is DTGVSQNPRHKITKRGQNVTFRCDPISEHNRLYWYRQTLGQGPEFLTYFQNEAQLEKSRLLSDRFSAERPKGSFSTLEIQRTEQGDSAMYLCASSYRDRGTNEQFFGPGTRLTVL.

This rearrangement joins TRBV6-5 to TRBJ2-3; D uncertain. The CDR3 totals 13 residues. Per germline, CDR1 MNHEY and CDR2 SVGAGI. Trimming took 6 bases from V and 0 from J, leaving 7 bases between them. The CDR3, as DNA: TGTGCCAGCAGCCCAGATAGCACAGATACGCAGTATTTT. Its translation is CASSPDSTDTQYF.